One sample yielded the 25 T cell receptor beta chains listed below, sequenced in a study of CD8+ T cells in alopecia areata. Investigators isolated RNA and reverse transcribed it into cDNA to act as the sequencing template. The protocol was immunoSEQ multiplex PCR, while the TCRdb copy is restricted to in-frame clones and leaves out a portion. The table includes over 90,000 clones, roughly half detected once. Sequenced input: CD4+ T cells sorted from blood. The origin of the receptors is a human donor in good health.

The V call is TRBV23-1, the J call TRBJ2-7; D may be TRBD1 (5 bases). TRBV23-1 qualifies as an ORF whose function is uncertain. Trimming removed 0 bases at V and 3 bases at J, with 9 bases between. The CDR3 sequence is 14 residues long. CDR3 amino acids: CASSQSGLSYEQYF. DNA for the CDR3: TGCGCCAGCAGTCAATCGGGGCTGAGCTACGAGCAGTACTTC.

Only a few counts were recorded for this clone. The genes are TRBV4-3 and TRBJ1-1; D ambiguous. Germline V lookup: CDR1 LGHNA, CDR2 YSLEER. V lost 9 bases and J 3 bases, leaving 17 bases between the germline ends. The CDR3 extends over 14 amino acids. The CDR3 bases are TGCGCCAGTGCAGTTTCGGGCCGGGACACTGAAGCTTTCTTT. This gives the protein CASAVSGRDTEAFF.

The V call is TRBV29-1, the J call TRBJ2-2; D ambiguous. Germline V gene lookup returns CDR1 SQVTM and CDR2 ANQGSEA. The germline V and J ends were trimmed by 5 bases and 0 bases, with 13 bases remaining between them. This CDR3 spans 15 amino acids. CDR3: CSVPPGIPNTGELFF. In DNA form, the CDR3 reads TGCAGCGTTCCCCCTGGAATTCCGAACACCGGGGAGCTGTTTTTT.

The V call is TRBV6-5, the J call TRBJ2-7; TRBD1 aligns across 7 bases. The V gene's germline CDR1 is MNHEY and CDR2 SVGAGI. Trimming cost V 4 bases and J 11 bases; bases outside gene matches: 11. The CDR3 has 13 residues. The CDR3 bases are TGTGCCAGCAGTTCAACCCTTACAGGGGCGGAGTACTTC. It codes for CASSSTLTGAEYF.

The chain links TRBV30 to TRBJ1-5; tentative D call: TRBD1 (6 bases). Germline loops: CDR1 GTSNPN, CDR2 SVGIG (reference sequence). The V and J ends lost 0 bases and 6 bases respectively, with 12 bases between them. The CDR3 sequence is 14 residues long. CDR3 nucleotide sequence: TGTGCCTGGAGTGTACTCAGGGGCAGTCAGCCCCAGCATTTT. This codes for CAWSVLRGSQPQHF.

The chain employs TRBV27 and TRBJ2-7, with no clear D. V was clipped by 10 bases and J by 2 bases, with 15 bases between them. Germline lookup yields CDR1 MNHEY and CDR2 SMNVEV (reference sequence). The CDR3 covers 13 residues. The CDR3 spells CATTLTIPYEQYF. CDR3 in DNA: TGTGCCACTACCCTTACTATTCCCTACGAGCAGTACTTC.

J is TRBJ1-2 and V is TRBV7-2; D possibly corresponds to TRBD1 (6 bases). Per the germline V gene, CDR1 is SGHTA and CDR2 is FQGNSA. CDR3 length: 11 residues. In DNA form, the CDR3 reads TGTGCGTTAAGGGGGGCGCGAGGCTACACCTTC. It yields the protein CALRGARGYTF.

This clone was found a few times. This chain's CDR3 is CSVSRRDTNYGYTF. The DNA for the CDR3 is TGCAGCGTTAGCCGCAGGGACACTAACTATGGCTACACCTTC. This rearrangement joins TRBV29-1 to TRBJ1-2; D may be TRBD1 (6 bases). The CDR3 has 14 residues. CDR1 and CDR2 (germline): SQVTM, ANQGSEA. V lost 5 bases, J lost 0 bases, and 13 bases lay in between.

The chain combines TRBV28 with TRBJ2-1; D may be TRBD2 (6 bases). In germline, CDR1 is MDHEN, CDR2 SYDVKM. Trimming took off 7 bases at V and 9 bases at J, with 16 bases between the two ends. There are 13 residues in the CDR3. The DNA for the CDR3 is TGTGCCAGCATGGGAAGGGAGGAGGGTGAGCAGTTCTTC. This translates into CASMGREEGEQFF.

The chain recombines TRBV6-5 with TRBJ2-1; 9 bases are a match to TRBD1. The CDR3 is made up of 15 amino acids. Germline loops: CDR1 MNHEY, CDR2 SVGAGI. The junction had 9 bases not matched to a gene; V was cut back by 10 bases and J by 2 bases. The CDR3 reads CAINPTGGAYNEQFF. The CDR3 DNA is TGTGCCATCAACCCCACAGGGGGCGCCTACAATGAGCAGTTCTTC.

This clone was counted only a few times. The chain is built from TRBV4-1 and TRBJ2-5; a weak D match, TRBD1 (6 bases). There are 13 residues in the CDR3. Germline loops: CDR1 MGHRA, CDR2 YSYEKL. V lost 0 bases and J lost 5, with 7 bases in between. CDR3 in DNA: TGCGCCAGCAGCCAAGATCAGGGGGAGACCCAGTACTTC. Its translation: CASSQDQGETQYF.

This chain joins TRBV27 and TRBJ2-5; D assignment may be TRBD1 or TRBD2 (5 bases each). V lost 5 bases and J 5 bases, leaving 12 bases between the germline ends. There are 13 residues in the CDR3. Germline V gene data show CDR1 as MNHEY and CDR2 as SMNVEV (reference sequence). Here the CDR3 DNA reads TGTGCCAGCAGTCGGACCGGGACGGAGACCCAGTACTTC. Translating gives CASSRTGTETQYF.

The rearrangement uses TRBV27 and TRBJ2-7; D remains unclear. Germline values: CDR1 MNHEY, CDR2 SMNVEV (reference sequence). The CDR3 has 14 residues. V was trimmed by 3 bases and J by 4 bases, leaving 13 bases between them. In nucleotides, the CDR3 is TGTGCCAGCAGTTTGGACCCTCGATCATACGAGCAGTACTTC. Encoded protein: CASSLDPRSYEQYF.

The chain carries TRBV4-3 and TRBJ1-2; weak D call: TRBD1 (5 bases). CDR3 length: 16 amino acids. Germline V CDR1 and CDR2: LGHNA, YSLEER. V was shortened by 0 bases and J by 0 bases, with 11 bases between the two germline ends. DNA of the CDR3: TGCGCCAGCAGCCAAGAGGGGAGGGGTTCTAACTATGGCTACACCTTC. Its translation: CASSQEGRGSNYGYTF.

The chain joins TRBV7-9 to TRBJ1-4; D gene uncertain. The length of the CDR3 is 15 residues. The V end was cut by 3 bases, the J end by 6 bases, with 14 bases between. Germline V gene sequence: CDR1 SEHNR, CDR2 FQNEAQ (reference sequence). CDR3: CASSLGPASYEKLFF. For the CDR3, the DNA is TGTGCCAGCAGCTTGGGTCCAGCCTCTTATGAAAAACTGTTTTTT.

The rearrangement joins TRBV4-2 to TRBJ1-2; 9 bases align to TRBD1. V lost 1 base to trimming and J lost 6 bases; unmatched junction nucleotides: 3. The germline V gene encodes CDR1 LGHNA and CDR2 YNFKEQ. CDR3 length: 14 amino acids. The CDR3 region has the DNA TGTGCCAGCAGCCAAGGGGACAGGGCGGATGGCTACACCTTC. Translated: CASSQGDRADGYTF.

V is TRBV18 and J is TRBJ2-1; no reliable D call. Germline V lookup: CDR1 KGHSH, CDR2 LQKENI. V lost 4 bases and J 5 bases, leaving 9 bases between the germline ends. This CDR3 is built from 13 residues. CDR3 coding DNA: TGTGCCAGCTCACAACAGCTTGACAATGAGCAGTTCTTC. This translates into CASSQQLDNEQFF.

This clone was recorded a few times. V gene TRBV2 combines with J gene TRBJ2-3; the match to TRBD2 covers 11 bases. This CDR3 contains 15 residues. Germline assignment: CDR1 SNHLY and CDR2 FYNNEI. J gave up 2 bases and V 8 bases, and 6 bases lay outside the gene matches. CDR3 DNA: TGTGCCAGCTCTCCGGGACTAGCGGACACAGATACGCAGTATTTT. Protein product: CASSPGLADTDTQYF.

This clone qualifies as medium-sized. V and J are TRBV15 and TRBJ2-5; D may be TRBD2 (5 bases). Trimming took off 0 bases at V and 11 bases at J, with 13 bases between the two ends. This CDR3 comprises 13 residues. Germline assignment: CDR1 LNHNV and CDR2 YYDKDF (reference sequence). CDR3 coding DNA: TGTGCCACCAGCAGAGATGAGGGAACATCTCAGTACTTC. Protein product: CATSRDEGTSQYF. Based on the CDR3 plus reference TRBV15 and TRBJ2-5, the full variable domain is DAMVIQNPRYQVTQFGKPVTLSCSQTLNHNVMYWYQQKSSQAPKLLFHYYDKDFNNEADTPDNFQSRRPNTSFCFLDIRSPGLGDTAMYLCATSRDEGTSQYFGPGTRLLVL.

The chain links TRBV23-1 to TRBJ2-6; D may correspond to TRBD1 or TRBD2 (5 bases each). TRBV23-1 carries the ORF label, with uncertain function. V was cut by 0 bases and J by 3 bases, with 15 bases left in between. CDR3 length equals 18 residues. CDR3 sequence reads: CASSQSSGTTLGANVLTF. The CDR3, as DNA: TGCGCCAGCAGTCAATCCTCCGGGACCACCCTTGGGGCCAACGTCCTGACTTTC.

The CDR3 reads CASSRKGQGPRYAFF. DNA for the CDR3: TGTGCCAGCAGTCGCAAGGGACAGGGGCCGCGGTATGCTTTCTTT. The chain links TRBV6-6 to TRBJ1-1, with 10 positions matching TRBD1. Germline loops: CDR1 MNHNY, CDR2 SVGAGI (reference sequence). The CDR3 extends over 15 amino acids. Trimming cost V 5 bases and J 11 bases; bases outside gene matches: 14.

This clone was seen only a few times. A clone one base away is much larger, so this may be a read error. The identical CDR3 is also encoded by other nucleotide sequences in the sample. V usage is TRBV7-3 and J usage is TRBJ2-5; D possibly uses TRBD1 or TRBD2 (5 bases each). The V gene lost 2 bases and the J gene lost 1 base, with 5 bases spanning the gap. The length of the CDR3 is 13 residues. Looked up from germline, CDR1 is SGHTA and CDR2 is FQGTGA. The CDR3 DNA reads TGTGCCAGCAGCTTAGGGGGCCAAGAGACCCAGTACTTC. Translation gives CASSLGGQETQYF.

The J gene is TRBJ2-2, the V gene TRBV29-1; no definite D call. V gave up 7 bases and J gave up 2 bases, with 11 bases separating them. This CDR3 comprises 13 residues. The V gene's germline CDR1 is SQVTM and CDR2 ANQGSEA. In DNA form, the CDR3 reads TGCAGCGCCCTAATTATTAACACCGGGGAGCTGTTTTTT. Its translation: CSALIINTGELFF.

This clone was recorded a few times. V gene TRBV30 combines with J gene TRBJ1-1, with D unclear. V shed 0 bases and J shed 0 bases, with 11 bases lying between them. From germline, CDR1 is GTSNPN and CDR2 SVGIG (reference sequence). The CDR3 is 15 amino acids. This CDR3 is CAWSVVAGVNTEAFF. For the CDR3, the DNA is TGTGCCTGGAGTGTTGTTGCTGGGGTGAACACTGAAGCTTTCTTT.

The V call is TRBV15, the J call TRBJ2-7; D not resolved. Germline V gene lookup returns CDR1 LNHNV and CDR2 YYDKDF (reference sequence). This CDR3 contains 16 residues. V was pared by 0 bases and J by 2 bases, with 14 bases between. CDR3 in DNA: TGTGCCACCAGCAGAGATCTTGAGGACCGAACCTACGAGCAGTACTTC. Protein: CATSRDLEDRTYEQYF.